One sample yielded the 2 T cell receptor beta chains listed below, sequenced in a study of metastatic and nonmetastatic thyroid tumors (dated by TCRdb to about 2020). Before undergoing thyroid surgery, none of the patients had been given any kind of treatment. Libraries were built with PCR. Sequencing used an Illumina HiSeq 4000. Through fastp at Q25 and MiXCR, TCRdb rebuilt clones from the public reads, retaining in-frame beta chains. The sample records about 59,000 clones, 25% to 30% of which are singletons. The ten biggest clones cover around a sixth of the sample. The sequencing sample was made of blood. These receptors were obtained from a female donor with papillary thyroid cancer or a benign thyroid nodule (not recorded which). Some clones in this sample may be carry-over from other donors' samples.

This clone was counted between two and nine times. The chain carries TRBV20-1 and TRBJ2-1; D gene ambiguous. There are 13 residues in the CDR3. From germline, CDR1 is DFQATT and CDR2 SNEGSKA (reference sequence). The germline V and J ends were trimmed by 3 bases and 7 bases, with 13 bases remaining between them. The CDR3 sequence is CSASPSGRNEQFF. The DNA for the CDR3 is TGCAGTGCTAGCCCCTCGGGCCGGAATGAGCAGTTCTTC.

This clone is judged medium-sized (0.01 to 0.1%). The chain combines TRBV6-2 or TRBV6-3 with TRBJ1-5, with D maybe TRBD1 (5 bases). The CDR3 extends over 13 amino acids. Per germline, CDR1 MNHEY and CDR2 SVGEGT. Trimming cost V 8 bases and J 2 bases, with 10 bases left between them. CDR3 in amino acids: CASGEGRNQPQHF. The CDR3 region has the DNA TGTGCCAGCGGTGAGGGGCGCAATCAGCCCCAGCATTTT.